The TCR beta chain described here comes from a study of cytomegalovirus exposure and HLA in healthy donors (dated by TCRdb to 2016 to 2017). Describing the broader study: A later analysis indicated that the 90 to 150 validation repertoires were generated on the platform also employed for the 700 or so repertoires of the first cohort. The aim of the study was to test whether cataloging public T cell receptors could identify signatures of past pathogen exposure. In addition to the first cohort of about 650 subjects, a separate validation cohort of 120 different subjects was used. High-throughput TCR immunosequencing, statistical association of individual TCRs with disease status, and machine learning were combined to predict cytomegalovirus infection status. Here is what the overall study found, with its caveats: According to the authors, the approach could potentially be generalized to other disease states and immunological phenotypes. A later analysis had no HLA typing for the validation cohort, so co-occurrence there was scored across all 110 or so repertoires. In vitro tests confirmed that a few of the cytomegalovirus-associated TCR beta chains recognize cytomegalovirus antigens. The classifier was reported to diagnose cytomegalovirus status with high specificity and sensitivity in both the original and validation cohorts. A total of 150 or so TCR beta chains were listed by the study as associated with cytomegalovirus. Most TCR sequences were observed very rarely across donors, whereas some public TCRs were present in many individuals. Of the cluster scores, 85% to 95% were above 0 in a later analysis, which found that TCRs clustered in the first cohort also tended to co-occur in the 95 to 150 validation repertoires.

Receptor libraries were prepared by the immunoSEQ multiplex PCR assay. Under the source paper's analysis protocol: A statistical classification framework was developed to diagnose cytomegalovirus status using the catalog of TCR beta chain sequences. TCRdb stores this immuneACCESS table with in-frame sequences only. Part of the clones is absent; in the studies checked, under half of the shortfall reflects unresolved V genes, and no reason is known for the rest. V and J calls and clone size follow that table, whereas D and trimming were derived from the DNA. Present in this sample are approximately 260,000 clones, approximately 83% of which were seen just once. The biggest ten clones account for 1.2% of the sample. V and J are trimmed by 5 bases and 1 base, and the gene matches miss 11 bases of the junction. The CDR1 and CDR2 encoded by the germline V gene (reference sequence) are WNHNN and SYGVQD. Including the terminal cysteine and phenylalanine, the CDR3 comprises 17 residues. The kept DNA is CDR3 alone, 51 bases in frame from the first base.

The donors belonged to the validation cohort of 120 subjects, which was separate from the 666-subject first cohort. As regards this clone: The clone's antigen remains unknown. No much larger clone exists at a distance of one base, and base qualities are not known.

The TCR originated in a woman aged 30 to 39 in good health and CMV-seropositive. Sequenced input: PBMCs. The chain joins TRBV10-1 to TRBJ1-1, and TRBD1 matches 9 of the central bases. The sequenced DNA is TGCGCCAGCAGTCACCCCCCGGGACAGGGAAGGAACACTGAAGCTTTCTTT. It codes for CASSHPPGQGRNTEAFF.